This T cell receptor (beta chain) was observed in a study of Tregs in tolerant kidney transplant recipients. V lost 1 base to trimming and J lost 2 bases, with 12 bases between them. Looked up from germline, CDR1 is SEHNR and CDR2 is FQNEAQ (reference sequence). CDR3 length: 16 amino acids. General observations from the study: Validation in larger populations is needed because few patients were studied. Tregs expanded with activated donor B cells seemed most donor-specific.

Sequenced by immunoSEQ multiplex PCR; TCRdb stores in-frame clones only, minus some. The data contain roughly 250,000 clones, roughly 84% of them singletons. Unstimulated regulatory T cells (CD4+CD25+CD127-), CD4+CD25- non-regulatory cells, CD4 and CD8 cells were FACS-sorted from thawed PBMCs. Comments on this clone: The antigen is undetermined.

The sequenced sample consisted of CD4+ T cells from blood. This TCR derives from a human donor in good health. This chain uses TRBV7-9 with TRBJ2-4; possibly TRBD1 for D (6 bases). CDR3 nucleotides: TGTGCCAGCAGCTTAGGAACAGGGAGAACCAAAAACATTCAGTACTTC. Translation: CASSLGTGRTKNIQYF.